A selection of T cell receptor beta chains follows, all from one sample in a study of cytomegalovirus exposure and HLA in healthy donors. The data were produced by immunoSEQ multiplex PCR, yet TCRdb's version contains in-frame clones alone and is incomplete. The data hold under 150,000 clones, with about 80% observed a single time. The sequencing input was PBMCs. All receptors derive from a man aged 18 to 30 in good health and CMV-seronegative. CDR3s include the opening cysteine and the closing phenylalanine or tryptophan. The D gene is left open where the match is weak. A clone size is listed for some rows: how often the clone was seen (once, few, many), or a class if it is expanded.

d_gene: NA; j_gene: TRBJ2-5; abundance: NA; len: 11; v_gene: TRBV19; CDR3aa: CASSQGGTQYF; CDR3nt: TGTGCCAGTAGCCAGGGGGGGACCCAGTACTTC
d_gene: NA; j_gene: TRBJ2-5; abundance: NA; len: 11; v_gene: TRBV7-6; CDR3aa: CASSFGPTQYF; CDR3nt: TGTGCCAGCAGCTTTGGCCCCACACAGTACTTC
d_gene: TRBD1; j_gene: TRBJ1-1; abundance: NA; len: 15; v_gene: TRBV4-2; CDR3aa: CASSSRTGSDTEAFF; CDR3nt: TGTGCCAGCAGCTCCCGGACAGGGTCGGACACTGAAGCTTTCTTT
d_gene: TRBD2; j_gene: TRBJ2-1; abundance: once; len: 15; v_gene: TRBV5-1; CDR3aa: CASSLAGLAYNEQFF; CDR3nt: TGCGCCAGCAGCTTGGCGGGACTAGCTTACAATGAGCAGTTCTTC
d_gene: NA; j_gene: TRBJ1-5; abundance: NA; len: 12; v_gene: TRBV2; CDR3aa: CASRADNQPQHF; CDR3nt: TGTGCCAGCAGGGCAGATAATCAGCCCCAGCATTTT
d_gene: NA; j_gene: TRBJ2-1; abundance: NA; len: 15; v_gene: TRBV28; CDR3aa: CASSFVLQSSNEQFF; CDR3nt: TGTGCCAGCAGTTTCGTCTTACAGAGTTCCAATGAGCAGTTCTTC
d_gene: TRBD2; j_gene: TRBJ2-1; abundance: NA; len: 14; v_gene: TRBV27; CDR3aa: CASSFGLAGTEQFF; CDR3nt: TGTGCCAGCAGTTTCGGCCTAGCGGGCACTGAGCAGTTCTTC
d_gene: TRBD2; j_gene: TRBJ2-3; abundance: few; len: 13; v_gene: TRBV15; CDR3aa: CATASGGAATQYF; CDR3nt: TGTGCCACAGCTAGCGGGGGGGCGGCTACGCAGTATTTT
d_gene: NA; j_gene: TRBJ1-3; abundance: NA; len: 13; v_gene: TRBV15; CDR3aa: CATSLDRGNTIYF; CDR3nt: TGTGCCACCAGTCTAGACAGGGGAAACACCATATATTTT
d_gene: TRBD1; j_gene: TRBJ1-5; abundance: NA; len: 16; v_gene: TRBV28; CDR3aa: CASSLTGAGAGQPQHF; CDR3nt: TGTGCCAGCAGTTTGACAGGGGCCGGTGCAGGGCAGCCCCAGCATTTT
d_gene: TRBD1; j_gene: TRBJ1-1; abundance: NA; len: 13; v_gene: TRBV29-1; CDR3aa: CSVVDRANTEAFF; CDR3nt: TGCAGCGTCGTCGACAGGGCGAACACTGAAGCTTTCTTT
d_gene: NA; j_gene: TRBJ2-2; abundance: few; len: 14; v_gene: TRBV29-1; CDR3aa: CSVERQGGTGELFF; CDR3nt: TGCAGCGTTGAACGGCAGGGAGGTACCGGGGAGCTGTTTTTT
d_gene: TRBD2; j_gene: TRBJ2-1; abundance: NA; len: 16; v_gene: TRBV30; CDR3aa: CAWSSGGGSSYNEQFF; CDR3nt: TGTGCCTGGAGTAGTGGCGGGGGATCCTCCTACAATGAGCAGTTCTTC
d_gene: TRBD2; j_gene: TRBJ2-1; abundance: NA; len: 14; v_gene: TRBV7-8; CDR3aa: CASSLREGYNEQFF; CDR3nt: TGTGCCAGCAGCTTAAGGGAGGGCTACAATGAGCAGTTCTTC
d_gene: NA; j_gene: TRBJ2-1; abundance: NA; len: 13; v_gene: TRBV27; CDR3aa: CASSLNRYNEQFF; CDR3nt: TGTGCCAGCAGTTTAAATCGGTACAATGAGCAGTTCTTC
d_gene: TRBD1; j_gene: TRBJ1-6; abundance: NA; len: 15; v_gene: TRBV6-1; CDR3aa: CASSPGQGLDSPLHF; CDR3nt: TGTGCCAGCAGTCCGGGACAGGGGTTGGATTCACCCCTCCACTTT
d_gene: NA; j_gene: TRBJ2-3; abundance: NA; len: 16; v_gene: TRBV19; CDR3aa: CASKRFGGASTDTQYF; CDR3nt: TGTGCCAGTAAGAGATTCGGCGGGGCTAGCACAGATACGCAGTATTTT
d_gene: NA; j_gene: TRBJ1-1; abundance: few; len: 14; v_gene: TRBV6-5; CDR3aa: CASRKGEGNTEAFF; CDR3nt: TGTGCCAGCAGAAAAGGGGAAGGTAACACTGAAGCTTTCTTT
d_gene: NA; j_gene: TRBJ1-2; abundance: NA; len: 14; v_gene: TRBV7-7; CDR3aa: CASSPTGVGYGYTF; CDR3nt: TGTGCCAGCAGCCCGACCGGGGTCGGCTATGGCTACACCTTC
d_gene: TRBD2; j_gene: TRBJ2-7; abundance: few; len: 16; v_gene: TRBV7-3; CDR3aa: CASSLSGGASFYEQYF; CDR3nt: TGTGCCAGCAGCTTGAGCGGGGGGGCTTCGTTCTACGAGCAGTACTTC
d_gene: TRBD2; j_gene: TRBJ2-5; abundance: NA; len: 14; v_gene: TRBV7-2; CDR3aa: CASSRSGGEETQYF; CDR3nt: TGTGCCAGCAGCCGTAGCGGGGGAGAGGAGACCCAGTACTTC
d_gene: NA; j_gene: TRBJ2-3; abundance: NA; len: 13; v_gene: TRBV5-1; CDR3aa: CASSAETTDTQYF; CDR3nt: TGCGCCAGCAGCGCGGAGACCACAGATACGCAGTATTTT
d_gene: NA; j_gene: TRBJ2-2; abundance: NA; len: 15; v_gene: TRBV12-5; CDR3aa: CASGLGGSQTGELFF; CDR3nt: TGTGCTAGTGGTTTGGGCGGTAGCCAAACCGGGGAGCTGTTTTTT
d_gene: TRBD2; j_gene: TRBJ2-7; abundance: NA; len: 15; v_gene: TRBV6-1; CDR3aa: CASESSGGGSYEQYF; CDR3nt: TGTGCCAGCGAGTCTAGCGGGGGGGGCTCGTACGAGCAGTACTTC
d_gene: NA; j_gene: TRBJ1-3; abundance: NA; len: 15; v_gene: TRBV11-1; CDR3aa: CASSLTVASGNTIYF; CDR3nt: TGTGCCAGCAGCTTAACCGTGGCCTCTGGAAACACCATATATTTT
d_gene: TRBD2; j_gene: TRBJ2-3; abundance: NA; len: 15; v_gene: TRBV7-8; CDR3aa: CASSARGMSTDTQYF; CDR3nt: TGTGCCAGCAGCGCGCGGGGGATGAGCACAGATACGCAGTATTTT
d_gene: TRBD1; j_gene: TRBJ2-2; abundance: once; len: 18; v_gene: TRBV11-1; CDR3aa: CASSLGRGRQGSPGELFF; CDR3nt: TGTGCCAGCAGCTTAGGTCGAGGGAGACAGGGATCGCCCGGGGAGCTGTTTTTT
d_gene: TRBD1; j_gene: TRBJ1-2; abundance: NA; len: 15; v_gene: TRBV5-1; CDR3aa: CASSLDGRGLSGYTF; CDR3nt: TGCGCCAGCAGCTTGGACGGCAGGGGGCTTTCTGGCTACACCTTC